What follows are 2 T cell receptor beta chains derived from one specimen sequenced in a study of T cells after yellow fever vaccination. MiXCR was run by TCRdb on the 5' RACE reads, yielding one entry per CDR3 protein. Counted here are 250,000 to 300,000 distinct CDR3 sequences, roughly 13% occurring once; the ten biggest clones make up roughly 0.5%. Here the sequenced sample was CD4+ T cells sorted from PBMCs, taken 45 days after the yellow fever booster vaccination. Receptor source: a young man who received the YFV17D yellow fever vaccine.

The CDR3 bases are TGCAGTGCTAGAGATGTGCTAGCGGGAGGCCCCGGGGAGCTGTTTTTT. Translation gives CSARDVLAGGPGELFF. This chain links TRBV20-1 with TRBJ2-2; 11 nucleotides match TRBD2. This CDR3 comprises 16 residues. Germline V lookup: CDR1 DFQATT, CDR2 SNEGSKA (reference sequence). V dropped 0 bases and J dropped 6; count of bases not matched to a gene: 6.

This clonotype was detected a few times. CDR3 DNA sequence: TGTGCCAGCAGCCATACTATTCTAGCGGGAGGGATTAATGAGCAGTTCTTC. Its translation is CASSHTILAGGINEQFF. The chain carries TRBV27 and TRBJ2-1; 12 nucleotides agree with TRBD2. CDR3 length: 17 amino acids. From germline, CDR1 is MNHEY and CDR2 SMNVEV (reference sequence). The junction had 13 bases not matched to a gene; V was cut back by 6 bases and J by 7 bases.